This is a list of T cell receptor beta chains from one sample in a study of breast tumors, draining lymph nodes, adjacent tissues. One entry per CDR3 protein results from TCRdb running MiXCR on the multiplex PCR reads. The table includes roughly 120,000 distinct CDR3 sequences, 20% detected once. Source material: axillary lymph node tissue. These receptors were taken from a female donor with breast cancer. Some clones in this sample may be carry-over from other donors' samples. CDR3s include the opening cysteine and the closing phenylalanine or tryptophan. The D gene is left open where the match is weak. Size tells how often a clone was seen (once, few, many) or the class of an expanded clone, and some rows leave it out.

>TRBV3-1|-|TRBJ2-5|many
CASSPQTSQETQYF
TGTGCCAGCAGCCCTCAGACTAGCCAAGAGACCCAGTACTTC
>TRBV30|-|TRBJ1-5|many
CAWALGSGNQPQHF
TGTGCCTGGGCATTGGGATCGGGCAATCAGCCCCAGCATTTT
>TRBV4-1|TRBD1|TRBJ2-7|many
CASRQLPGQGAYEQYF
TGCGCCAGCAGGCAGCTTCCGGGACAGGGGGCCTACGAGCAGTACTTC
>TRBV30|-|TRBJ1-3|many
CAWSQGGSGNTIYF
TGTGCCTGGAGTCAGGGTGGCTCTGGAAACACCATATATTTT
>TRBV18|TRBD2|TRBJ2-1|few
CASSQTSGIDNEQFF
TGTGCCAGCTCTCAGACTAGCGGGATCGACAATGAGCAGTTCTTC
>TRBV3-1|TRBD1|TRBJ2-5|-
CTSSQDSPGQGPQETQYF
TGTACCAGCAGCCAAGATTCCCCTGGACAGGGCCCCCAAGAGACCCAGTACTTC
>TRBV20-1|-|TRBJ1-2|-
CRVRGRTYGYTF
TGCAGGGTAAGAGGAAGAACCTATGGCTACACCTTC
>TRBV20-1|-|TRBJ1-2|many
CSATRDPQTFGYTF
TGCAGTGCGACCCGGGACCCTCAGACGTTTGGCTACACCTTC
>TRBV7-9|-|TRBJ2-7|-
CASSLGASPYEQYF
TGTGCCAGCAGCTTAGGGGCCAGCCCCTACGAGCAGTACTTC
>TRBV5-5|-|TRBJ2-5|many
CASSSDNQETQYF
TGTGCCAGCAGCTCGGACAACCAAGAGACCCAGTACTTC
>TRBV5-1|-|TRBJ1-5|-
CASSLVVGDNQPQHF
TGCGCCAGCAGCTTAGTCGTAGGTGACAATCAGCCCCAGCATTTT
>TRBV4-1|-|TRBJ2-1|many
CASSPRGFEQFF
TGCGCCAGCAGCCCCCGGGGATTTGAGCAGTTCTTC
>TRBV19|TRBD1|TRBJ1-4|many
CATRTGLSELFF
TGTGCCACTAGGACAGGGTTAAGCGAACTGTTTTTT
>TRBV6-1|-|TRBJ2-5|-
CACMSRDIKETQYF
TGTGCCTGCATGTCCCGGGACATAAAAGAGACCCAGTACTTC
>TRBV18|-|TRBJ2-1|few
CASSRAGSYNEQFF
TGTGCCAGCTCAAGGGCGGGCTCCTACAATGAGCAGTTCTTC
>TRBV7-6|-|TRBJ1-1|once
CASSSDTMNTEAFF
TGTGCCAGCAGCTCAGACACAATGAACACTGAAGCTTTCTTT
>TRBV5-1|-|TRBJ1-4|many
CASSRDTGMEGEKLFF
TGCGCCAGCAGCCGAGACACAGGGATGGAAGGGGAAAAACTGTTTTTT
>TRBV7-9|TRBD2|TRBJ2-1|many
CASSHPTSGGDNEQFF
TGTGCCAGCAGCCACCCCACTAGCGGGGGTGACAATGAGCAGTTCTTC
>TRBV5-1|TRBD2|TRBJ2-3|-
CASSITGLAGGALRDTQYF
TGCGCCAGCAGCATAACCGGACTAGCGGGGGGCGCCCTCAGGGATACGCAGTATTTT
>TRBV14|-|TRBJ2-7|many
CASSQELGASWDEQYF
TGTGCCAGCAGCCAAGAATTAGGGGCGAGTTGGGACGAGCAGTACTTC
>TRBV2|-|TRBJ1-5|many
CASTGRGPQHF
TGTGCCAGCACGGGTCGCGGGCCCCAGCATTTT
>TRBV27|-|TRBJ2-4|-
CASSPNRVAKNIQYF
TGTGCCAGCAGTCCCAATAGGGTTGCCAAAAACATTCAGTACTTC
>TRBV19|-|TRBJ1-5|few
CASTKHGRENNQPQHF
TGTGCCAGTACTAAACACGGGAGGGAGAACAATCAGCCCCAGCATTTT
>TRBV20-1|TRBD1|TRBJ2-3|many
CSARDPSGTDSWEDTQYF
TGCAGTGCTAGAGACCCCTCCGGGACAGACTCCTGGGAAGATACGCAGTATTTT
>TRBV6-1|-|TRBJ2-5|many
CATSLSWVGERKTQYF
TGTGCCACCTCCCTTTCGTGGGTGGGAGAGAGGAAGACCCAGTACTTC
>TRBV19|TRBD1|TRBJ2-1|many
CASSTYGTDQYNEQFF
TGTGCCAGTAGCACCTACGGGACAGACCAATACAATGAGCAGTTCTTC
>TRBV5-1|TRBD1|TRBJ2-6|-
CASSRPGGRANVLTF
TGCGCCAGCAGCCGCCCAGGGGGTAGGGCCAACGTCCTGACTTTC
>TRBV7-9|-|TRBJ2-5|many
CASSLAGALGETQYF
TGTGCCAGCAGCTTAGCTGGGGCCCTGGGGGAGACCCAGTACTTC
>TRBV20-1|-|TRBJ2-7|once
CSARATGSYEQYF
TGCAGTGCTAGAGCAACCGGGTCCTACGAGCAGTACTTC
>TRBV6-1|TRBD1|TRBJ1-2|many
CASRTGFNYGYTF
TGTGCCAGCAGGACAGGGTTTAACTATGGCTACACCTTC
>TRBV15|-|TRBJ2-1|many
CATSRWDGDNEQFF
TGTGCCACCAGCAGATGGGACGGAGACAATGAGCAGTTCTTC
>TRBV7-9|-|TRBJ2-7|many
CASSPSTPFGYEQYF
TGTGCCAGCAGCCCCTCGACTCCCTTTGGGTACGAGCAGTACTTC
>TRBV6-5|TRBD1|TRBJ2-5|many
CASSYRGRGLSRETQYF
TGTGCCAGCAGTTACCGGGGCAGGGGGCTATCAAGAGAGACCCAGTACTTC
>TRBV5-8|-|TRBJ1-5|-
CASSLRRDQPQHF
TGTGCCAGCAGCTTGCGCCGCGATCAGCCCCAGCATTTT
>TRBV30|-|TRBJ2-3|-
CAWRDGQVGTDTQYF
TGTGCCTGGAGGGATGGACAAGTTGGCACAGATACGCAGTATTTT
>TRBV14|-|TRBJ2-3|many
CASNAASRTDTQYF
TGTGCCAGCAACGCGGCATCCCGCACAGATACGCAGTATTTT
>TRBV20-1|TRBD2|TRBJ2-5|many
CSAKKRGGTQYF
TGCAGTGCTAAAAAGCGGGGCGGGACCCAGTACTTC